This T cell receptor beta chain was found in a study of T cells in localized non-small cell lung cancer. The study's findings and limits: When the top 100 tumor clones were examined, a median approximately 54 of them also appeared in the adjacent lung, which was paired and uninvolved. Uninvolved nearby lung showed the greatest T cell clonality, exceeding that found in tumor. Patients showing higher blood T cell density tended to see longer overall survival.

Only in-frame clones appear in the TCRdb table, and some are missing; sequencing was by immunoSEQ multiplex PCR. The data show approximately 88,000 clones, under 95% seen once. With respect to this clone: Its antigen is still unknown.

This CDR3 comprises 14 residues. Germline lookup yields CDR1 MNHNY and CDR2 SVGAGI (reference sequence). Deletions cut 10 bases from V and 1 base from J, with 16 bases between. Sequencing was performed on PBMCs, taken before any cancer treatment. The source is a woman aged 35 to 75 with stage II squamous cell lung carcinoma. The chain employs TRBV6-6 and TRBJ1-2; D remains ambiguous. DNA for the CDR3: TGTGCCACCCTCGGGCCGTATTTTAACTATGGCTACACCTTC. It specifies CATLGPYFNYGYTF.